Listed below are T cell receptor beta chains from one sample, sequenced in a study of T cells in localized non-small cell lung cancer. Data came from immunoSEQ multiplex PCR; TCRdb stores just in-frame clones and leaves some out. The sample lists more than 6,000 clones; around 50% were seen once. The starting material was lymph node tissue, obtained before any cancer treatment. These receptor sequences come from a female donor older than 55 with stage I lung adenocarcinoma. The CDR3 runs from the conserved cysteine through the conserved F or W. The D gene is left open where the match is weak. Clone size appears in some rows only: once, few, many, or a class for an expanded clone.

TRBD2 | TRBJ2-5 | TRBV18 | - | TGTGCCAGCTCACCATTAAGCGGGAGGGCCTATGAGACCCAGTACTTC | CASSPLSGRAYETQYF
- | TRBJ1-6 | TRBV10-3 | few | TGTGCCAGCGGTCAGGCTTCGGGTTCACCCCTCCACTTT | CASGQASGSPLHF
- | TRBJ2-3 | TRBV30 | - | TGTGCCTGGAGGGGGTTCCCACCCACAGATACGCAGTATTTT | CAWRGFPPTDTQYF
TRBD2 | TRBJ2-5 | TRBV11-3 | few | TGTGCCAGCAGTTTTACTAGCGGGAGTGAGCAAGAGACCCAGTACTTC | CASSFTSGSEQETQYF
TRBD2 | TRBJ2-7 | TRBV30 | once | TGTGCCTGGAGTCCAGGTAGCGGGAGACGATTAGGCGACGAGCAGTACTTC | CAWSPGSGRRLGDEQYF
TRBD2 | TRBJ2-7 | TRBV28 | - | TGTGCCAGCAGTTTATGGGCGGGAGACGAGCAGTACTTC | CASSLWAGDEQYF
TRBD1 | TRBJ2-7 | TRBV29-1 | - | TGCAGCGCCACGGGACAGGGTCTCTACGAGCAGTACTTC | CSATGQGLYEQYF
- | TRBJ2-3 | TRBV25-1 | - | TGTGCCAGCAGTTTACCCGGGGCTACAGATACGCAGTATTTT | CASSLPGATDTQYF
- | TRBJ1-2 | TRBV28 | once | TGTGCCAGCAGTACCCCCGCGACAGGCCATGGCTACACCTTC | CASSTPATGHGYTF
- | TRBJ2-2 | TRBV28 | - | TGTGCCAGCAGCACGCGGGGCGCCTTAGGGGAGCTGTTTTTT | CASSTRGALGELFF
- | TRBJ2-3 | TRBV7-5 | - | TGTGCCAGCAGCCTTGACGGGATCTCTAGCACAGATACGCAGTATTTT | CASSLDGISSTDTQYF
- | TRBJ2-1 | TRBV9 | - | TGTGCCAGCAGCGAGGGGCCTGGCCTGGGGAATGAGCAGTTCTTC | CASSEGPGLGNEQFF
- | TRBJ2-7 | TRBV25-1 | - | TGTGCCAGCAGTGAATTAGGCAGTCCGAGCGAGCAGTACTTC | CASSELGSPSEQYF
TRBD1 | TRBJ1-5 | TRBV6-8 | - | TGTGCCAGCACCAAACAGGGGAGTCAGCCCCAGCATTTT | CASTKQGSQPQHF
- | TRBJ1-2 | TRBV28 | few | TGTGCCAGCAGTTTATTTCTGGGACTGTTCTATGGCTACACCTTC | CASSLFLGLFYGYTF
- | TRBJ1-1 | TRBV25-1 | - | TGTGCCAGCAGTGGACGAGGATCTGGCACTGAAGCTTTCTTT | CASSGRGSGTEAFF
TRBD1 | TRBJ1-2 | TRBV9 | few | TGTGCCAGCAGCAGGACAGGGACGGCCGGCTACACCTTC | CASSRTGTAGYTF
TRBD1 | TRBJ1-6 | TRBV5-1 | - | TGCGCCAGCAGCTTACCAGGGGGCGATTCACCCCTCCACTTT | CASSLPGGDSPLHF
- | TRBJ2-5 | TRBV19 | - | TGTGCCAGTAGTACCAGGGAGCGTAAAGAGACCCAGTACTTC | CASSTRERKETQYF
TRBD2 | TRBJ2-1 | TRBV15 | - | TGTGCCACCAGCGTTGGACTAGCGGGAGCAGACAATGAGCAGTTCTTC | CATSVGLAGADNEQFF
- | TRBJ2-7 | TRBV2 | - | TGTGCCAGCCGATATATACAGGGCCTGGAGCAGTACTTC | CASRYIQGLEQYF
TRBD1 | TRBJ2-6 | TRBV19 | - | TGTGCCAGTACCGTACGGACAGGCAGCTCTGGGGCCAACGTCCTGACTTTC | CASTVRTGSSGANVLTF
- | TRBJ2-3 | TRBV10-3 | - | TGTGCCATCAGTGAGCCCGGGACACCGAAGGCAGATACGCAGTATTTT | CAISEPGTPKADTQYF